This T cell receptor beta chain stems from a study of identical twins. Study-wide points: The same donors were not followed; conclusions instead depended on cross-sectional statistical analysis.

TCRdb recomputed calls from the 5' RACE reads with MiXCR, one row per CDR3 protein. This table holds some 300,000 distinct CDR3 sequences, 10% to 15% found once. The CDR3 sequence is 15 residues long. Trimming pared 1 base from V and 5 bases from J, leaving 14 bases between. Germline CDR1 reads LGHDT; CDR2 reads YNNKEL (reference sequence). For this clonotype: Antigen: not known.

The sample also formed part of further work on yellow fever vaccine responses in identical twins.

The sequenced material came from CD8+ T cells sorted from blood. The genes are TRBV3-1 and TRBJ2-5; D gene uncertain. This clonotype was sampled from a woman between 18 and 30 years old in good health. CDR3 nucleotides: TGTGCCAGCAGCCAAGGGCACTCCGGGCGGGAGACCCAGTACTTC. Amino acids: CASSQGHSGRETQYF.